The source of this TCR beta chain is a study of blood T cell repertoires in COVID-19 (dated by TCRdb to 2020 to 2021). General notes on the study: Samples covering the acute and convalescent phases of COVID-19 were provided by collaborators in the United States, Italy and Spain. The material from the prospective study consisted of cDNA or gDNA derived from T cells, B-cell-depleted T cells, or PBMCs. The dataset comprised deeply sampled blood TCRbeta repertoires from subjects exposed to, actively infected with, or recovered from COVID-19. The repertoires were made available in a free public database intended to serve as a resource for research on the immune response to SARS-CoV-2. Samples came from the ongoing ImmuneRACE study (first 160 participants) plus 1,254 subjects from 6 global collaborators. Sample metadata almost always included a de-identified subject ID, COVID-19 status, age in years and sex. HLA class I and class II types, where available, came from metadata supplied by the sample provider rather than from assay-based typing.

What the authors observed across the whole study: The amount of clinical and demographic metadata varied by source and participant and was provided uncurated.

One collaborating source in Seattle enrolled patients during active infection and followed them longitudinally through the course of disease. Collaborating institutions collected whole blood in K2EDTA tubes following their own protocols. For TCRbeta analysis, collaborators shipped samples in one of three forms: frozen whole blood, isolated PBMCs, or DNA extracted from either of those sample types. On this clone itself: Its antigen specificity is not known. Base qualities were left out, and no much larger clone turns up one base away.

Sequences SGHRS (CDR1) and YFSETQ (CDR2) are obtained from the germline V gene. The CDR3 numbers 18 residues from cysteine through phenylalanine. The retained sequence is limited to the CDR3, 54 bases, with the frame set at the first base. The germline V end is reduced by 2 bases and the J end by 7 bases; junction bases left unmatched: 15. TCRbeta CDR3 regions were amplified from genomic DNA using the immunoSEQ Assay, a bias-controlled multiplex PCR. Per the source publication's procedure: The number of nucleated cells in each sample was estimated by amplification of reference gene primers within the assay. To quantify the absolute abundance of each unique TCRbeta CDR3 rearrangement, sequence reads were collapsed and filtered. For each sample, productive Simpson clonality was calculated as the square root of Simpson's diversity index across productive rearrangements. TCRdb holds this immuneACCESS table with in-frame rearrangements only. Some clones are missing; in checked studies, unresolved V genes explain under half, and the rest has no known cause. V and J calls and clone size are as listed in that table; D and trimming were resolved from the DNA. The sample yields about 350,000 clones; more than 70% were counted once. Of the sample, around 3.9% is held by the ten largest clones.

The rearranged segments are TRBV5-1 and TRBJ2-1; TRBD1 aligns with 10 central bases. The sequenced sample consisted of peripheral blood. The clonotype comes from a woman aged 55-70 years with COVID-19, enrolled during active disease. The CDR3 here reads CASSLLQEGQGLRNEQFF. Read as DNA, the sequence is TGCGCCAGCAGCTTATTACAAGAGGGACAGGGGTTGAGGAATGAGCAGTTCTTC.